The clone carrying this T cell receptor beta chain has more than one count but fewer than ten. Its antigen is as yet unknown. Assay: immunoSEQ multiplex PCR; the TCRdb copy retains only in-frame clones and omits some. The sample includes approximately 13,000 clones, 40% of them seen just once. This record belongs to a study of siplizumab effects on memory and regulatory T cells. The wider study: At around 1 ug/mL of siplizumab or without drug, mixed lymphocyte reactions were set up in pairs.

Whole-study findings and limits: The diversity of naive T cells seemed greater than that of memory cells, and their alloresponse contribution seemed major. A significant reduction in alloreactive sequences traceable to unstimulated CD4+ memory cells was produced by siplizumab. Unstimulated subsets were the mapping target of only a minor fraction of alloreactive clones.

The mixed lymphocyte reaction cells were cocultured at 37°C for six to seven days. The length of the CDR3 is 14 residues. Trimming took 7 bases from V and 6 from J; bases not matched to a gene: 5. CDR1 MNHEY and CDR2 SMNVEV come from the germline V gene (reference sequence). The V gene is TRBV27, the J gene TRBJ2-7; 14 nucleotides align to TRBD2. Input material: CFSE-low (dividing) CD8+ T cells sorted from an allogeneic mixed lymphocyte reaction. The source is a human donor in good health; the cells came from an allogeneic mixed lymphocyte reaction. The CDR3 DNA sequence: TGTGCCAGCACCCGACTAGCGGGAGGGCTCGAGCAGTACTTC. Its translation: CASTRLAGGLEQYF.